A selection of T cell receptor beta chains follows, all from one sample in a study of vaccination effects on CD4 cells after COVID-19. These TCRs' antigens remain unknown. Clones were read by immunoSEQ multiplex PCR, and TCRdb kept only the in-frame ones, dropping some. The repertoire holds 15,000 to 20,000 clones, with around 70% as singletons. This specimen consisted of CD4+ T cells from PBMCs cultured with SARS-CoV-2 spike peptides, obtained after COVID-19 vaccination. These receptors were obtained from a human donor who had a prior SARS-CoV-2 infection. The CDR3 runs from the conserved cysteine through the conserved F or W. Fields, in order: J gene, D gene, clone size, V gene, CDR3 DNA, CDR3 protein. D genes are given only for firm matches. The size field is filled for only some rows; it gives once, few, many or a size class.

>TRBJ2-7|TRBD2|.|TRBV5-1
TGCGCCAGCAGCCCCCGGACTAGCAGAGAATCCTACGAGCAGTACTTC
CASSPRTSRESYEQYF
>TRBJ2-7|.|.|TRBV11-1
TGTGCCAGCAGCTATAGCGGTCAGGGCTACGAGCAGTACTTC
CASSYSGQGYEQYF
>TRBJ2-5|TRBD2|.|TRBV4-2
TGTGCCAGCAGCCCTGGACTAGCGGGAAATCTGTACCAAGAGACCCAGTACTTC
CASSPGLAGNLYQETQYF
>TRBJ1-4|.|.|TRBV6-6
TGTGCCAGCAGTCTACAGGGAAATATAGGGGCTAATGAAAAACTGTTTTTT
CASSLQGNIGANEKLFF
>TRBJ1-6|TRBD1|.|TRBV27
TGTGCCAGCGGTTACAGGGGGCAGTATTCACCCCTCCACTTT
CASGYRGQYSPLHF
>TRBJ2-2|TRBD2|few|TRBV6-4
TGTGCCAGCAGCGCCGGGACTAGCGGGAGAGGTGCGAACACCGGGGAGCTGTTTTTT
CASSAGTSGRGANTGELFF
>TRBJ1-4|.|few|TRBV2
TGTGCCAGCAAGGGGAGCCTCGGAGATGAAAAACTGTTTTTT
CASKGSLGDEKLFF
>TRBJ2-7|TRBD2|.|TRBV5-4
TGTGCCAGCAGCTTGGCCGGCGGGGGGCCTCACGAGCAGTACTTC
CASSLAGGGPHEQYF
>TRBJ1-2|.|.|TRBV5-4
TGTGCCAGCAGTCGATTCGGGGGGAACTATGGCTACACCTTC
CASSRFGGNYGYTF
>TRBJ1-3|.|.|TRBV9
TGTGCCAGCAGCGCGGACTCGACAGTGACTGGAAACACCATATATTTT
CASSADSTVTGNTIYF
>TRBJ2-3|.|.|TRBV9
TGTGCCAGCAGCGCCAGCCCGCGGGGCAGGAGGGTCGATACGCAGTATTTT
CASSASPRGRRVDTQYF
>TRBJ2-5|TRBD2|.|TRBV28
TGTGCCAGCAGTTTAACGGGAGGGGTAGATTGGGAGACCCAGTACTTC
CASSLTGGVDWETQYF
>TRBJ2-5|.|.|TRBV5-5
TGTGCCAGCAGCTTCCCGCCGGGCCAAGAGACCCAGTACTTC
CASSFPPGQETQYF
>TRBJ2-1|TRBD2|.|TRBV30
TGTGCCTGGTTTTCGGGACTAGCGGACAATGAGCAGTTCTTC
CAWFSGLADNEQFF
>TRBJ1-3|.|.|TRBV4-2
TGTGCCAGCAGCCAAGATGAAAGGTTCCTTTCCTCTGGAAACACCATATATTTT
CASSQDERFLSSGNTIYF
>TRBJ2-7|.|few|TRBV19
TGTGCCAGTAGTCCTCGACCGAGCTCCTACGAGCAGTACTTC
CASSPRPSSYEQYF
>TRBJ1-2|.|.|TRBV30
TGTGCCTGGAGCGCGGCTTATGGCTACACCTTC
CAWSAAYGYTF
>TRBJ1-5|TRBD1|.|TRBV7-9
TGTGCCAGCAGCTTAGCGACAGGGCGCCAGCATTTT
CASSLATGRQHF
>TRBJ2-5|.|.|TRBV6-1
TGTGCCAGCAGTGAAGCTTTCGAAGAGACCCAGTACTTC
CASSEAFEETQYF
>TRBJ2-7|TRBD1|.|TRBV7-9
TGTGCCAGCAGCTTGAGTAACCGGGACAGCAAGTACTTC
CASSLSNRDSKYF
>TRBJ1-1|.|.|TRBV7-2
TGTGCCAGCAGCTCCCAATCGAACACTGAAGCTTTCTTT
CASSSQSNTEAFF
>TRBJ2-7|TRBD2|.|TRBV7-2
TGTGCCAGCAGCTCGACTAGCGGGAGTTACGAGCAGTACTTC
CASSSTSGSYEQYF
>TRBJ2-5|.|.|TRBV30
TGTGCCTGGAGTGTAGGAGACCAAGAGACCCAGTACTTC
CAWSVGDQETQYF
>TRBJ1-2|.|.|TRBV3-1/TRBV3-2
TGTGCCAGCAGCCCTGACGGGTGGAACTATGGCTACACCTTC
CASSPDGWNYGYTF
>TRBJ2-1|.|.|TRBV5-4
TGTGCCAGCAGCTTGGTTAGCCTGCCCGTTAATGAGCAGTTCTTC
CASSLVSLPVNEQFF
>TRBJ2-5|TRBD1|few|TRBV30
TGTGCCTGGAGTTTTTGGACCGACCGACAGGGTAAACAAGAGACCCAGTACTTC
CAWSFWTDRQGKQETQYF
>TRBJ1-1|.|.|TRBV27
TGTGCCAGCAGTTTACCCCAGCCGGGACCGGGACCGAACACTGAAGCTTTCTTT
CASSLPQPGPGPNTEAFF
>TRBJ1-2|.|.|TRBV7-9
TGTGCCAGCAGCTTCACAGATGGTGGCTACACCTTC
CASSFTDGGYTF
>TRBJ1-1|TRBD1|.|TRBV3-1/TRBV3-2
TGTGCCAGCAGCCATGACAGGGGAGGGACTGAAGCTTTCTTT
CASSHDRGGTEAFF